This record concerns one TCR beta chain sequence. Its specificity is unknown. Its ends do not fully match the called genes, so a read error is possible. The data were obtained in a study of cytomegalovirus exposure and HLA in healthy donors. The CDR3 has 17 residues. CDR1 and CDR2 (germline): SEHNR, FQNEAQ (reference sequence). Regarding donors, all were healthy bone marrow donors. It was with 60 Vbeta and 13 Jbeta primers that the PCR ran. The assay was immunoSEQ multiplex PCR, and TCRdb's table has in-frame clones only and misses some. Of some 110,000 clones listed, 79% are singletons. Study-wide results and caveats: Across donors, presence/absence analyses took sequencing depth to be roughly uniform. Several of the most significant clusters appeared, in a later analysis, to be linked to common viral pathogens. Rates of TCR association differed by HLA locus in a later analysis, with DRB1 highest and HLA-C lowest.

Specimen: PBMCs. This TCR was sampled from a young woman in good health and CMV-seropositive. The genes are TRBV7-9 and TRBJ2-3, with TRBD2 identical over 12 bases. The CDR3 loop is CSSSSRTSGMEPDTQYF. The CDR3 region has the DNA TGTTCCAGCAGCTCCCGGACTAGCGGGATGGAGCCAGATACGCAGTATTTT.